Shown below are 19 T cell receptor beta chains from a single sample sequenced in a study of tumor-infiltrating lymphocytes in oesophageal squamous cell carcinoma. TCRdb reprocessed the PCR reads with MiXCR, giving one entry per CDR3 protein. This sample has approximately 13,000 distinct CDR3 sequences, with 54% found just once. Sequencing was done on a sample of esophageal tumor tissue. These receptors all stem from a male donor with esophageal squamous cell carcinoma.

This chain uses TRBV30 with TRBJ2-2; D gene unclear. This CDR3 has 15 amino acids. V lost 5 bases and J lost 0, with 13 bases in between. From germline, CDR1 is GTSNPN and CDR2 SVGIG (reference sequence). As DNA, the CDR3 is TGTGCCTGGGCCTTTTCTTCGTCGAACACCGGGGAGCTGTTTTTT. Its translation is CAWAFSSSNTGELFF. Full variable domain (remainder filled in from reference TRBV30 and TRBJ2-2): SQTIHQWPATLVQPVGSPLSLECTVEGTSNPNLYWYRQAAGRGLQLLFYSVGIGQISSEVPQNLSASRPQDRQFILSSKKLLLSDSGFYLCAWAFSSSNTGELFFGEGSRLTVL.

This clonotype has just one count. The V gene is TRBV7-2, the J gene TRBJ1-2, with TRBD1 identical over 9 bases. Germline lookup yields CDR1 SGHTA and CDR2 FQGNSA. The J segment lost 3 bases and the V segment lost 1 base, leaving 6 bases of the junction unmatched. The CDR3 has 16 amino acids. CDR3 coding DNA: TGTGCCAGCAGCTTAGGAGGTGGACAGGGGTACTATGGCTACACCTTC. This sequence encodes CASSLGGGQGYYGYTF.

Turning to this clonotype: Relative to the germline gene, one junction end is altered; a read error may explain this. J is TRBJ2-3 and V is TRBV7-8, with TRBD2 matching over 10 bases. Germline V gene sequence: CDR1 SGHVS, CDR2 FQNEAQ. The CDR3 spans 15 residues. The CDR3: CASSFLAGVFDTQYF. CDR3 DNA sequence: TGTGCCAGCAGCTTCCTAGCGGGGGTCTTCGATACGCAGTACTTT.

This clonotype was found many times. This chain uses TRBV27 with TRBJ2-7, with TRBD1 matching over 7 bases. Per the germline V gene, CDR1 is MNHEY and CDR2 is SMNVEV (reference sequence). The CDR3 is 14 residues long. V shed 4 bases, J shed 2 bases, and the junction held 5 bases outside the gene matches. CDR3 nucleotides: TGTGCCAGCAGTTCCGGGACAGTGACCTACGAGCAGTACTTC. Protein sequence: CASSSGTVTYEQYF.

This chain joins TRBV7-8 and TRBJ2-1, with 9 bases identical to TRBD1. The end of the DNA is better explained by TRBJ2-7, so the J call may be wrong. This CDR3 has 15 amino acids. The germline gives CDR1 SGHVS, CDR2 FQNEAQ. CDR3: CASSLDRTGVDEQYF. CDR3 DNA: TGTGCCAGCAGCTTAGATAGGACAGGGGTGGACGAGCAGTACTTC.

The chain carries TRBV7-9 and TRBJ2-4; D call uncertain. The CDR3 extends over 12 amino acids. Trimming took 5 bases from V and 6 from J, leaving 8 bases between them. CDR1 and CDR2 from the germline V gene are SEHNR and FQNEAQ (reference sequence). The CDR3 here is CASSPRLNIQYF. The CDR3 coding sequence is TGTGCCAGCAGCCCGCGGTTAAACATTCAGTACTTC.

In regard to this clonotype: At one end, the junction sequence differs from germline, possibly due to a read error. The chain links TRBV7-9 to TRBJ1-6; D not certain. Germline loops: CDR1 SEHNR, CDR2 FQNEAQ (reference sequence). The length of the CDR3 is 14 residues. The CDR3 reads CASSRSGRSYEQYF. The DNA for the CDR3 is TGTGCCAGCAGCCGTAGCGGGAGGTCCTACGAGCAGTACTTT.

This clonotype was seen ten or more times. The chain carries TRBV6-1 and TRBJ1-3, with TRBD1 matching 7 bases. Trimming removed 0 bases from V and 0 bases from J; junction bases left unmatched: 5. The CDR3 is 17 residues long. Germline-derived CDR1 and CDR2 are MNHNS and SASEGT. The CDR3 DNA is TGTGCCAGCAGTGAAGCCGGACAGGAAAGCTCTGGAAACACCATATATTTT. Translated, it gives CASSEAGQESSGNTIYF.

The sample holds a few counts of this clonotype. The chain has TRBV6-8 and TRBJ2-3; TRBD2 matches 8 bases. Germline V CDR1 and CDR2: MNHGY, SAAAGT. Trimming at V came to 2 bases and at J to 11 bases, leaving 6 bases not matched to a gene. This CDR3 has 13 residues. CDR3 coding DNA: TGTGCCAGCAGTTACCTAGGGACTAGGTTGCAGTATTTT. The encoded protein is CASSYLGTRLQYF.

This clonotype was picked up a small number of times. The V and J genes are TRBV7-2 and TRBJ2-2; no firm D call. Trimming took 1 base from V and 13 from J, leaving 13 bases between them. There are 13 residues in the CDR3. The germline CDR1 and CDR2 sequences are SGHTA and FQGNSA. The CDR3, as DNA: TGTGCCAGCAGCTTAGGGTTGGGTATAGGGCTGTTTTTT. It translates to CASSLGLGIGLFF.

This chain joins TRBV7-4 and TRBJ1-2; D is ambiguous. Germline CDR1 SGHVT, CDR2 SQSDAQ. The CDR3 sequence is 11 residues long. V was pared by 0 bases and J by 6 bases, with 2 bases between. CDR3: CASSLADGYTF. CDR3 sequence (DNA): TGTGCCAGCAGCTTAGCCGATGGCTACACCTTC.

This clonotype was found a few times. The V and J genes are TRBV7-8 and TRBJ2-5, with a tentative D call TRBD1 (6 bases). The V end lost 5 bases, the J end lost 5 bases, and 21 bases lay between the germline ends. The CDR3 has 16 amino acids. The germline CDR1 and CDR2 sequences are SGHVS and FQNEAQ. This CDR3 is CASSRSRGNLGETQYF. The CDR3 DNA follows: TGTGCCAGCAGCCGCTCCAGGGGCAACTTGGGGGAGACCCAGTACTTC.

The rearrangement uses TRBV12-3 or TRBV12-4 and TRBJ2-4; no reliable D call. Near its end, the DNA agrees better with TRBJ1-2, so the J call may be wrong. The CDR3 consists of 13 residues. The CDR3 protein is CASATSENYGYTF. CDR3 nucleotides: TGTGCCAGCGCCACCTCGGAAAACTATGGCTACACCTTC.

This clonotype has only a few counts. The chain links TRBV7-2 to TRBJ2-2; D gene ambiguous. The germline V gene encodes CDR1 SGHTA and CDR2 FQGNSA. The CDR3 contains 14 residues. The V end was cut by 3 bases, the J end by 0 bases, with 5 bases between. In DNA, the CDR3 is TGTGCCAGCAGCTTGGGTGCGAACACCGGGGAGCTGTTTTTT. Protein product: CASSLGANTGELFF.

The chain links TRBV7-8 to TRBJ2-1; D could derive from TRBD1 or TRBD2 (6 bases each). Germline V gene sequence: CDR1 SGHVS, CDR2 FQNEAQ. This CDR3 spans 16 amino acids. Trimming stripped 5 bases from V and 5 bases from J, with 19 bases between. This CDR3 is CASSHPGGGGDNEQFF. In DNA form, the CDR3 reads TGTGCCAGCAGCCATCCGGGTGGAGGGGGAGACAATGAGCAGTTCTTC.

On this clonotype: A much larger clone lies one base from this, so it may be a read error. The chain carries TRBV27 and TRBJ2-7; D gene ambiguous. The CDR3 consists of 15 residues. Germline V gene sequence: CDR1 MNHEY, CDR2 SMNVEV (reference sequence). Trimming left V 0 bases short and J 7 bases short, with 16 bases between. The CDR3 region is CASSLSAFGVNEQYF. The CDR3 region has the DNA TGTGCCAGCAGTTTATCAGCTTTTGGTGTGAATGAGCAGTACTTC.

This clonotype was counted a few times. J is TRBJ2-7 and V is TRBV7-2; 7 bases map to TRBD2. The CDR3 is 15 residues long. Germline values: CDR1 SGHTA, CDR2 FQGNSA. The trim removed 5 bases at V and 0 bases at J, leaving 7 bases unmatched. The CDR3 reads CASSIRGRSSYEQYF. The DNA for the CDR3 is TGTGCCAGCAGCATACGCGGGAGAAGCTCCTACGAGCAGTACTTC.

This chain links TRBV29-1 with TRBJ2-1; D call uncertain. Germline assignment: CDR1 SQVTM and CDR2 ANQGSEA. The CDR3 is 16 amino acids. Trimming removed 0 bases at V and 0 bases at J, with 12 bases between. Here the CDR3 reads CSVEEPARSSYNEQFF. For the CDR3, the DNA is TGCAGCGTTGAAGAACCCGCTCGAAGCTCCTACAATGAGCAGTTCTTC.

The table lists this clonotype with a few counts. The gene calls are TRBV10-3 and TRBJ2-5; D is unclear. V lost 6 bases, J lost 1 base, and 6 bases lay in between. Germline-derived CDR1 and CDR2 are ENHRY and SYGVKD. The CDR3 contains 12 residues. The CDR3 reads CAIRGSQETQYF. The CDR3 region has the DNA TGTGCCATCAGGGGCAGCCAAGAGACCCAGTACTTC.